This entry is about one TCR beta chain. Its target antigen remains unknown. Base qualities are missing; no much larger clone stands one base away. Taken from the germline V gene, the CDR1 and CDR2 loops are SGHAT and FQNNGV. Spanning cysteine to phenylalanine, the CDR3 consists of 15 amino acids. Left in the record is the CDR3 DNA by itself, 45 bases read in frame from the first base. V is clipped by 0 bases and J by 5 bases, and the sequence between their germline boundaries is 13 bases long. This record belongs to a study of graft-versus-host responses after intestinal transplantation (dated by TCRdb to 2020 to 2022). About the full investigation: Multivisceral, liver-intestinal, or isolated intestinal transplants were received by the recipients. Every recipient was given anti-thymocyte globulin induction, followed by roughly 3 years of maintenance tacrolimus and steroids. Instead of going to the commercial service, samples from a few later patients were sequenced in-house on an Illumina MiSeq and processed with MiXCR. After intestinal transplantation, graft-versus-host and host-versus-graft alloreactive T cell clones in the graft, circulation and bone marrow were tracked using bulk TCR-beta CDR3 sequencing. A peak of at least 4% donor T cells among recipient peripheral blood mononuclear cells was the definition used for donor T cell macrochimerism. The cohort enrolled around 23 intestinal transplant recipients including one retransplant, and a few patients lacking pretransplant specimens were excluded. To identify alloreactive clones, pre-transplant mixed lymphocyte reaction products were sequenced and compared with unstimulated pre-transplant donor and recipient T cells.

Blood samples were collected up to 4 times in the first month after transplant and then at least monthly when available. The protocol used for the library was the immunoSEQ multiplex PCR assay. For most patients, high-throughput TCR-beta CDR3 sequencing of genomic DNA was performed by Adaptive Biotechnologies. The study's own analysis went as follows. TCR sequencing data were retrieved from Adaptive's ImmunoSEQ software for roughly 20 patients, whereas a few other patients were processed with MiXCR and VDJtools. CDR3 nucleotide sequences shared between donor and recipient were removed because their origin could not be assigned. To be classed as alloreactive, a clone needed at least 2-fold expansion over unstimulated cells and a minimum CFSE-low frequency of 0.002% (template counts) or 0.001% (read counts). Clones detected in sequenced pre-transplant spleen, lymph node, or MLR CFSE-low populations of the donor or recipient were defined as mappable. The cumulative frequency of alloreactive clones was calculated as a percentage of all sequences, weighted by copy number. TCRdb took this table from immuneACCESS and kept in-frame rearrangements with V and J called. Such tables lack part of the clones; where checked against another copy, unresolved V genes explain under half of the gap, and the rest is unexplained. The V and J calls and the clone size are those of that table, but D and trimming were determined from the DNA. The sample includes 13,000 to 15,000 clones, with over 85% observed a single time. Of the sample, 0.55% to 0.9% falls within the top ten clones.

Overall study results and their limits: The conclusions were limited by the relatively low number and heterogeneity of the intestinal transplant patients. GvH clones were detected in recipient bone marrow, and some of these GvH clones were observed earlier in ileal mucosa or blood, consistent with an intestinal mucosal origin. Patients with donor T cell macrochimerism had high GvH to HvG T cell clonal ratios in their allografts. Early after transplant, peak levels of circulating GvH clones were found to be associated with declines in HvG clones.

This receptor was taken from a human patient who received an intestinal transplant, so some T cells may come from the graft donor. The sequence is built from TRBV11-2 and TRBJ2-5; the D region may be TRBD1 or TRBD2, each matching 5 bases equally. The specimen was PBMCs, collected 9 days after transplant. The CDR3 reads as follows: CASSLDSGRIETQYF. The nucleotide sequence reads as follows: TGTGCCAGCAGCTTAGACTCAGGGAGAATTGAGACCCAGTACTTC.